The following is a T cell receptor beta chain sequence with its context. This clone was seen only a few times. The antigen it binds to is not known. No clone much larger than this one lies a single base away; base qualities are absent. The High Capacity cDNA Reverse Transcription Kit was used to reverse transcribe all of the isolated RNA, meaning that expressed TCRB transcripts were what got sequenced. Deep immunoSEQ sequencing was performed on naive, central memory and regulatory T cell samples, with an average of roughly 3.5 million total reads per sample. After sorted cells were lysed in RLT buffer, RNA was extracted with DNase-treated RNeasy Micro or Mini kits, with the choice depending on cell number. To prevent cross-contamination, every cell subset was processed on its own, while patient and healthy donor samples were processed together. The immunoSEQ multiplex PCR was used to amplify TCRB sequences from cDNA, yielding 87-bp fragments that span the CDR3 region. Sequencing of the amplicons was done on the Illumina HiSeq platform. The authors processed their data as follows. Synthetic template baselines were used to correct PCR bias computationally, reads within Hamming distance 2 were collapsed together, and singletons that could not be merged were discarded. By aligning reads against IMGT, V, D and J genes, CDR3 length, and insertions or deletions at six rearrangement sites were assigned. Within each subset, clonotype counts were normalized to sorted cell number, and only after that were true diversity and Gini coefficients computed with the tcR R package. The overlap coefficient, calculated on TCRB nucleotide sequences, was used to quantify repertoire sharing. Imported from immuneACCESS, the table was reduced by TCRdb to in-frame sequences with V and J called. These copies leave out some clones; in studies compared against another copy, an unresolved V gene accounts for under half, and the cause of the remainder is not known. V and J calls and clone size are given by that table; D and trimming were obtained from the DNA. This sample comprises around 290,000 clones, under 8.5% of them detected only once. The top ten clones comprise 1% of the sample.

The data belong to a study of beta chain features in type 1 diabetes (dated by TCRdb to 2016 to 2019). Regarding the research as a whole: Mean age, gender distribution, total cell number and subset yield were not different between patients and healthy donors. Regulatory and stem cell-like memory subsets were obtained from only 8 patients and roughly 8 healthy donors, while naive and central memory subsets were obtained from all 28 donors. A total of 100 million to 110 million sorted cells were examined across all samples, and a strong correlation was observed between cell number per subset and RNA yield. In the study, TCRB repertoires of sorted circulating CD4+ T cell subsets from recently diagnosed type 1 diabetes patients were compared with those of matched healthy donors. The full study reports these points: Naive, central memory and regulatory TCRB repertoires appeared more similar among patients than among healthy donors. PCR may preferentially amplify shorter templates, but because patient and control samples were amplified and corrected together, any resulting skew would affect both groups equally. HLA sub-analyses involved small numbers of individuals, so any influence of HLA type on TCRB rearrangement remained unresolved. Patients with type 1 diabetes made fewer insertions and deleted more nucleotides at VDJ recombination sites, implying thymic rearrangement abnormalities. Because cDNA was sequenced instead of genomic DNA, highly expressing activated cells could be over-represented, though the groups showed no difference in activation or CD3 levels. In all four CD4+ subsets, TCRB CDR3 length was moderately but significantly shorter in type 1 diabetes patients.

The germline V gene (reference sequence) gives CDR1 as LNHDA and CDR2 as SQIVND. The CDR3 runs 15 residues from the cysteine to the phenylalanine. CDR3 DNA is the only sequence kept; it has 45 bases, read in frame from the first base. V is pared back by 6 bases and J by 0 bases, with 9 bases lying between the germline termini. A single peripheral blood draw of around 0.11 L on average was collected from each donor into heparinised tubes. A BD FACSAria II and a panel including CD45RO, CCR7, CD25, CD127, CD95 and CD27 were used to sort naive, central memory, regulatory and stem cell-like memory CD4+ T cells. Purity was above 95% for every sorted population. PBMCs were isolated immediately by Lymphoprep density gradient centrifugation and stained directly without culture. To minimize batch effects, samples were stained and sorted in pairs, one healthy donor with one patient per experiment.

The receptor chain draws on TRBV19 and TRBJ2-6; the D gene remains uncertain. The receptor was isolated from a woman under 30 in good health. The source material was central memory CD4+ T cells from blood. For the CDR3, the sequence is CASRVESSGANVLTF. The nucleotide sequence reads as follows: TGTGCCAGTAGAGTAGAGAGCTCTGGGGCCAACGTCCTGACTTTC.